The next 15 T cell receptor beta chains were all read from a single sample in a study of cytomegalovirus exposure and HLA in healthy donors. PCR used 60 Vbeta primers and 13 Jbeta primers. TCRdb's table, derived via immunoSEQ multiplex PCR, lists solely in-frame clones and lacks some. The table lists about 120,000 clones, 77% of them singletons. Specimen: PBMCs. The receptors derive from a man in his forties or fifties in good health and CMV-seropositive.

The chain has TRBV5-6 and TRBJ2-3; TRBD2 agrees at 10 bases. Germline CDR1 and CDR2: SGHDT and YYEEEE. This CDR3 is 16 amino acids long. V was clipped by 3 bases and J by 3 bases; unmatched bases: 7. CDR3 amino acids: CASSSEAGGPTDTQYF. The CDR3 DNA reads as TGTGCCAGCAGCTCGGAAGCGGGGGGGCCGACAGATACGCAGTATTTT.

The chain uses TRBV7-9 and TRBJ2-1; D ambiguous. The V and J ends lost 2 bases and 6 bases respectively, with 14 bases between them. Per the germline V gene, CDR1 is SEHNR and CDR2 is FQNEAQ (reference sequence). This CDR3 region has 15 residues. Here the CDR3 reads CASSLSVRSSNEQFF. For the CDR3, the DNA is TGTGCCAGCAGCTTATCTGTTCGGAGTAGCAATGAGCAGTTCTTC.

The J gene is TRBJ2-7, the V gene TRBV7-9, with 11 bases aligning to TRBD2. The germline V gene encodes CDR1 SEHNR and CDR2 FQNEAQ (reference sequence). J gave up 10 bases and V 6 bases, and 8 bases lay outside the gene matches. The CDR3 runs 13 residues. CDR3 in amino acids: CASRPTSGEAQYF. Here the CDR3 DNA reads TGTGCCAGCAGGCCGACTAGCGGGGAGGCCCAGTACTTC.

The table lists this clone with a count of one. Germline and junction disagree at one end, which may indicate a read error. The chain combines TRBV7-9 with TRBJ2-1, with D unresolved. This CDR3 has 12 residues. Germline CDR1 is SEHNR and CDR2 is FQNEAQ (reference sequence). The DNA for the CDR3 is TGTTCCAGCAGTCCCCGTGACAATGAGCAGTTCTTC. Amino acid sequence: CSSSPRDNEQFF.

This clone was seen only a few times. The chain combines TRBV7-2 with TRBJ1-3; the D is unclear. The CDR3 runs 13 residues. V lost 2 bases to trimming and J lost 3 bases, with 5 bases between them. Germline V CDR1 and CDR2: SGHTA, FQGNSA. In DNA form, the CDR3 reads TGTGCCAGCAGCTTACTCAGTGGAAACACCATATATTTT. This encodes CASSLLSGNTIYF.

This chain joins TRBV4-1 and TRBJ2-2; TRBD2 matches at 12 bases. The J segment lost 1 base and the V segment lost 0 bases, leaving 6 bases of the junction unmatched. CDR3 length equals 19 residues. The germline CDR1 and CDR2 sequences are MGHRA and YSYEKL. In nucleotides, the CDR3 is TGCGCCAGCAGCCAAGATATTCCTAGCGGGGGGGGGAACACCGGGGAGCTGTTTTTT. This encodes CASSQDIPSGGGNTGELFF.

J is TRBJ1-4 and V is TRBV14, with D unresolved. Trimming cost V 5 bases and J 7 bases, with 11 bases left between them. The germline CDR1 and CDR2 sequences are SGHDN and FVKESK. The CDR3 contains 13 residues. The CDR3 region is CASSRYGVEKLFF. DNA for the CDR3: TGTGCCAGCAGCAGATACGGGGTTGAAAAACTGTTTTTT.

The chain joins TRBV28 to TRBJ1-1; D is perhaps TRBD1 (5 bases). This CDR3 has 14 amino acids. Germline lookup yields CDR1 MDHEN and CDR2 SYDVKM. Trimming cost V 7 bases and J 1 base, with 13 bases left between them. For the CDR3, the DNA is TGTGCCAGCACCCCCGCGGGGGGGAACACTGAAGCTTTCTTT. Its protein product is CASTPAGGNTEAFF.

The CDR3 spells CASSGEPSGNTIYF. Written as DNA, the CDR3 is TGTGCCAGCAGTGGCGAGCCCTCTGGAAACACCATATATTTT. V gene TRBV2 combines with J gene TRBJ1-3; D not resolved. The CDR3 contains 14 residues. Trimming left V 4 bases short and J 0 bases short, with 7 bases between. From germline, CDR1 is SNHLY and CDR2 FYNNEI.

This chain connects TRBV7-3 to TRBJ1-1; 7 nucleotides agree with TRBD1. The germline gives CDR1 SGHTA, CDR2 FQGTGA. The CDR3 consists of 15 residues. Trimming took 5 bases from V and 2 from J; bases not matched to a gene: 8. The CDR3 region has the DNA TGTGCCAGCAGCCCGCAACGGACAGGAAACACTGAAGCTTTCTTT. Protein product: CASSPQRTGNTEAFF.

The chain combines TRBV6-1 with TRBJ2-3; 9 positions match TRBD2. Germline V gives CDR1 MNHNS, CDR2 SASEGT. The V and J ends lost 2 bases and 2 bases, in that order; junction bases with no gene match: 8. This CDR3 spans 17 amino acids. In DNA, the CDR3 is TGTGCCAGCAGTGAATTTGGGCTAGCGGGACTCACAGATACGCAGTATTTT. Protein product: CASSEFGLAGLTDTQYF.

In the case of this clone: The junction departs from germline at one end; a sequencing error may be responsible. The chain combines TRBV7-7 with TRBJ2-5, with D possibly being TRBD1 (6 bases). From germline, CDR1 is SSHAT and CDR2 FNYEAQ (reference sequence). This CDR3 is 15 amino acids long. This CDR3 reads CASSLAGAPRETQYF. CDR3 DNA: TGTGCTAGCAGCTTAGCAGGGGCGCCCAGAGAGACCCAGTACTTC.

The V gene is TRBV7-3, the J gene TRBJ2-5; D is possibly TRBD2 (5 bases). Trimming shortened V by 11 bases and J by 9 bases, and 16 bases separated the two germline ends. This CDR3 has 11 residues. CDR1 and CDR2 from the germline V gene are SGHTA and FQGTGA. This CDR3 reads CAPPPRGSQYF. CDR3 DNA: TGTGCCCCTCCGCCACGGGGTTCCCAGTACTTC.

The chain has TRBV5-1 and TRBJ1-1, with 8 bases lining up with TRBD1. This CDR3 is 17 amino acids long. The V gene's germline CDR1 is SGHRS and CDR2 YFSETQ. After removal of 2 bases from V and 0 bases from J, the junction contained 9 bases not matched to a gene. This CDR3 is CASSFAGQVLMNTEAFF. CDR3 DNA sequence: TGCGCCAGCAGCTTCGCGGGACAGGTTTTGATGAACACTGAAGCTTTCTTT.

V and J are TRBV6-6 and TRBJ1-1, with D possibly matching TRBD1 (6 bases). The CDR3 runs 13 residues. With 4 bases removed from V and 3 bases from J, the gap between germline ends came to 9 bases. Per the germline V gene, CDR1 is MNHNY and CDR2 is SVGAGI (reference sequence). CDR3 residues: CASSSGQYTEAFF. The DNA for the CDR3 is TGTGCCAGCAGTTCCGGACAGTACACTGAAGCTTTCTTT.